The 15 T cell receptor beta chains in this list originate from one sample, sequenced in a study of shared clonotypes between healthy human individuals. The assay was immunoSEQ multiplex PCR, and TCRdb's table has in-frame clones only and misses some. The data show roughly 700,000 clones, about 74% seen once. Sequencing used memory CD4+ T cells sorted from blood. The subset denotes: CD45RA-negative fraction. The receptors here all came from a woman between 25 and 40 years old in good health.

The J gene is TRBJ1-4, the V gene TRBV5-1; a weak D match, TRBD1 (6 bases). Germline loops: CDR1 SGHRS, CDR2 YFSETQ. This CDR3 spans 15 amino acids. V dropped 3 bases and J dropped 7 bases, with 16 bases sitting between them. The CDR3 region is CASSSQGTHSEKLFF. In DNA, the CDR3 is TGCGCCAGCAGCTCACAGGGAACCCATTCTGAAAAACTGTTTTTT. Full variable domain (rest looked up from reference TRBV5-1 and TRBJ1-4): KAGVTQTPRYLIKTRGQQVTLSCSPISGHRSVSWYQQTPGQGLQFLFEYFSETQRNKGNFPGRFSGRQFSNSRSEMNVSTLELGDSALYLCASSSQGTHSEKLFFGSGTQLSVL.

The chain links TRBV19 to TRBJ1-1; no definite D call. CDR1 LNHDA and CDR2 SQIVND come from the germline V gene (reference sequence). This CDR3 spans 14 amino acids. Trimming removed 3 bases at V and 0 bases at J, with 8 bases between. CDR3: CASSIPPMNTEAFF. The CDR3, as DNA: TGTGCCAGTAGTATCCCACCCATGAACACTGAAGCTTTCTTT. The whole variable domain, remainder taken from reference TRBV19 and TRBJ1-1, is DGGITQSPKYLFRKEGQNVTLSCEQNLNHDAMYWYRQDPGQGLRLIYYSQIVNDFQKGDIAEGYSVSREKKESFPLTVTSAQKNPTAFYLCASSIPPMNTEAFFGQGTRLTVV.

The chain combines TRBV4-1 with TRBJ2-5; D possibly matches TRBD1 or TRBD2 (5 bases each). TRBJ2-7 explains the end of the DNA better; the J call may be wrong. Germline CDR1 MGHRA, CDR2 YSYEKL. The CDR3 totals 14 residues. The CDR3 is CASSPTGTIHEQYF. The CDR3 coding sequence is TGCGCCAGCAGCCCTACCGGGACGATACACGAGCAGTACTTC.

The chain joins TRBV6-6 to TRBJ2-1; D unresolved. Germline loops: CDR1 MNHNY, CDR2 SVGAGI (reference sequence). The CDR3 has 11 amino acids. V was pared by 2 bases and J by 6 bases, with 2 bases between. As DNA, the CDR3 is TGTGCCAGCAGTTACCTCAATGAGCAGTTCTTC. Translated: CASSYLNEQFF.

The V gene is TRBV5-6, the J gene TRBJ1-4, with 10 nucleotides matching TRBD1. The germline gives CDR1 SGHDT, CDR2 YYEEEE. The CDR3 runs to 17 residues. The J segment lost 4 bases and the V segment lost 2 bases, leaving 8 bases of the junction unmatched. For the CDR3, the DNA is TGTGCCAGCAGCTTATTTAGGACAGGGGGGATTAATGAAAAACTGTTTTTT. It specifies CASSLFRTGGINEKLFF.

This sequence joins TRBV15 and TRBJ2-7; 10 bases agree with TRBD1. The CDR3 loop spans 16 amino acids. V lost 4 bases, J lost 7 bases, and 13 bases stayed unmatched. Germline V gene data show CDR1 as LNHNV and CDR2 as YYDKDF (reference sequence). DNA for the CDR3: TGTGCCACCAGCACCCCGACCGGGACAGGGGTAAGAGAGCAGTACTTC. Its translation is CATSTPTGTGVREQYF.

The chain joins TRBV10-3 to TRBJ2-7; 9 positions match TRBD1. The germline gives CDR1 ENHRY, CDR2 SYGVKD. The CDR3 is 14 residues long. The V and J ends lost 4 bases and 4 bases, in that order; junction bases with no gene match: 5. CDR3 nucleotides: TGTGCCATCAGTGGGGGGACAGGGAAATACGAGCAGTACTTC. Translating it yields CAISGGTGKYEQYF.

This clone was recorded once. The CDR3, as DNA: TGTGCCAGCAGTTCCGGTGCCGGGGAGACCCAGTACTTC. It is translated as CASSSGAGETQYF. The chain employs TRBV27 and TRBJ2-5; no reliable D call. Trimming stripped 4 bases from V and 5 bases from J, with 11 bases between. CDR1 is MNHEY and CDR2 is SMNVEV in the germline V gene (reference sequence). The CDR3 contains 13 residues.

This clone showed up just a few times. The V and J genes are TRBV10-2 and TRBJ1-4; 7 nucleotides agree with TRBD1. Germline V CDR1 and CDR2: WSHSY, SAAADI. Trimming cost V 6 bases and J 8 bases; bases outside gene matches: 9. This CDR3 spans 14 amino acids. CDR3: CASRPGQQGEKLFF. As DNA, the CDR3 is TGCGCCAGCAGGCCGGGACAGCAGGGGGAAAAACTGTTTTTT.

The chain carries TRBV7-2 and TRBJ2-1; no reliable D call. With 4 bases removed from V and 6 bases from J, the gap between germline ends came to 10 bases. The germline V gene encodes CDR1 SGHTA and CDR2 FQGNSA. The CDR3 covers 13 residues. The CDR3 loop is CASSSYHFNEQFF. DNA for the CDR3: TGTGCCAGCAGCTCCTACCACTTCAATGAGCAGTTCTTC.

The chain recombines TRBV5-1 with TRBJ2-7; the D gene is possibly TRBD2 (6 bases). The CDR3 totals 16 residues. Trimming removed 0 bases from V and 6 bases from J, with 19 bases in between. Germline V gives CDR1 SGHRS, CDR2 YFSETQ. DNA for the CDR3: TGCGCCAGCAGCTTGGGCCCCTCGCGGGACCTTTCCGAGCAGTACTTC. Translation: CASSLGPSRDLSEQYF.

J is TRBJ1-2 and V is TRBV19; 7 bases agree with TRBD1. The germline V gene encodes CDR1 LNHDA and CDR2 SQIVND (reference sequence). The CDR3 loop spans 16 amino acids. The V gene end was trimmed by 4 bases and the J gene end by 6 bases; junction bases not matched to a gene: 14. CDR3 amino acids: CASSKTRGQTSHGYTF. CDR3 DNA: TGTGCCAGTAGTAAAACCAGGGGACAGACTTCTCATGGCTACACCTTC.

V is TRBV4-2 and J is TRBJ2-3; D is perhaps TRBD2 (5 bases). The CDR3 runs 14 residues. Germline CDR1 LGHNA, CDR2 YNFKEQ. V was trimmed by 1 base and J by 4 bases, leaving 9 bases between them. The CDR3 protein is CASSQGELADTQYF. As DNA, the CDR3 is TGTGCCAGCAGCCAAGGGGAGTTGGCAGATACGCAGTATTTT.

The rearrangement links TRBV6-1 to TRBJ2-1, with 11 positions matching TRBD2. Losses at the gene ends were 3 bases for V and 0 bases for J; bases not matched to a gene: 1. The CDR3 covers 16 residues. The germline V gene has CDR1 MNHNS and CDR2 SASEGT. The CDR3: CASSELAGGSYNEQFF. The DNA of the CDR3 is TGTGCCAGCAGTGAGCTAGCGGGAGGCTCCTACAATGAGCAGTTCTTC.

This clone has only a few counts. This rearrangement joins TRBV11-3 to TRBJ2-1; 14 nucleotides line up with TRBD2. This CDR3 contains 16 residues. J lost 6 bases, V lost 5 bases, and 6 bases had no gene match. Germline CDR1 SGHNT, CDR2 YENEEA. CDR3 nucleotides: TGTGCCAGCAGCCCCGGGGGACTAGCGGGAGTCAATGAGCAGTTCTTC. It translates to CASSPGGLAGVNEQFF.